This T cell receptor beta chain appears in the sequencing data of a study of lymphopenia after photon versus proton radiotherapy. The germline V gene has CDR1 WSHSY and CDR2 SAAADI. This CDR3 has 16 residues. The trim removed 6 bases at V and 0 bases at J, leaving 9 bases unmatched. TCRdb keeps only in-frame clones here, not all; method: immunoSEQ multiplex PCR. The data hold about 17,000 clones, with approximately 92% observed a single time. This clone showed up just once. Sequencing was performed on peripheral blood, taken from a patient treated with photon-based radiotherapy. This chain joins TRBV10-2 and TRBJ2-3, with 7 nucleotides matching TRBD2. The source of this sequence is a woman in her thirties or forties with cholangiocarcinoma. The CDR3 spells CASSELAPTSTDTQYF. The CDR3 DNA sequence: TGCGCCAGCAGCGAACTAGCGCCTACTAGCACAGATACGCAGTATTTT.